This T cell receptor (beta chain) came from a study of PD-1 blockade in classical Hodgkin lymphoma. V was trimmed by 7 bases and J by 4 bases, leaving 10 bases between them. The germline V gene has CDR1 MNHNY and CDR2 SVGAGI (reference sequence). The CDR3 is made up of 12 amino acids. Concerning this clone: What it recognizes is unknown.

Profiling relied on immunoSEQ multiplex PCR, and the TCRdb table lists in-frame clones only, not all of them. The sample has about 18,000 clones, 75% seen once. Study-level results: The study reported lower baseline TCR diversity in newly diagnosed patients than in healthy donors.

Noted time point: cycle 4 day 1 (C4D1), after less than 7 weeks of nivolumab. Relapses following autologous stem cell transplantation were seen in all patients, with brentuximab vedotin exposure varying. Researchers report purifying CD4+ T cells from thawed PBMCs by magnetic negative selection. The chain has TRBV6-6 and TRBJ1-1, with D possibly TRBD1 on 6 matching bases. The starting material was CD4+ T cells from blood, obtained before the fourth cycle of nivolumab. The receptor was derived from a human donor with classical Hodgkin lymphoma. The CDR3 sequence is CASTGASTEAFF. CDR3 bases: TGTGCCAGCACAGGGGCGAGCACTGAAGCTTTCTTT.